This T cell receptor (beta chain) originates from a study of blood T cells in healthy people across ages. J lost 0 bases, V lost 5 bases, and 5 bases had no gene match. The CDR3 is 15 residues long. Germline V lookup: CDR1 SGHRS, CDR2 YFSETQ. A second PCR, run for about 6 to 12 cycles, used a sample-barcoded 5' primer plus a J-beta primer mix. TCRdb reprocessed the 5' RACE reads with MiXCR, giving one entry per CDR3 protein. The sample has 800,000 or so distinct CDR3 sequences, around 45% seen once; the top ten hold less than 20%. The receptor was derived from a man at least 80 years old in good health. This chain connects TRBV5-1 to TRBJ2-1, with 7 bases lining up with TRBD2. Sequencing was done on a sample of blood. CDR3 sequence reads: CASSQAGPSYNEQFF. Written as DNA, the CDR3 is TGCGCCAGCAGTCAAGCGGGACCCTCCTACAATGAGCAGTTCTTC.